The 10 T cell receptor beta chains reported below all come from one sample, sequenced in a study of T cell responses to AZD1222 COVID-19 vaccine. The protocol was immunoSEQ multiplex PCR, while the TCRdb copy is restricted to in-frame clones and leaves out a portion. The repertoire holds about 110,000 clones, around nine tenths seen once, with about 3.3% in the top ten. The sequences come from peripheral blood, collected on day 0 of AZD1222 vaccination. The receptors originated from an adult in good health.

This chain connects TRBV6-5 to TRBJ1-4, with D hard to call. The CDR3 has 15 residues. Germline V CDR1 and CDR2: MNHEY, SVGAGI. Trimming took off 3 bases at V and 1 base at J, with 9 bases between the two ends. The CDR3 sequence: CASSYRPGTNEKLFF. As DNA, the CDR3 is TGTGCCAGCAGTTATAGGCCGGGAACTAATGAAAAACTGTTTTTT.

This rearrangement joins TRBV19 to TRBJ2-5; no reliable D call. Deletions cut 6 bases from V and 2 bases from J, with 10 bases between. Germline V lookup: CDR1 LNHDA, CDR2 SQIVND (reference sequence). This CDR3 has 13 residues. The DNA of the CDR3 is TGTGCCAGTAGGAGTGGTTTACAAGAGACCCAGTACTTC. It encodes CASRSGLQETQYF. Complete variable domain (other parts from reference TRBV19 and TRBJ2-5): DGGITQSPKYLFRKEGQNVTLSCEQNLNHDAMYWYRQDPGQGLRLIYYSQIVNDFQKGDIAEGYSVSREKKESFPLTVTSAQKNPTAFYLCASRSGLQETQYFGPGTRLLVL.

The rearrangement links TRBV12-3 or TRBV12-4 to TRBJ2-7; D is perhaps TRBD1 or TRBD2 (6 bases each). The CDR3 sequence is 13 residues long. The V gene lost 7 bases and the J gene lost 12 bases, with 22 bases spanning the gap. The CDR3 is CASTWGADGLSYF. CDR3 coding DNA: TGTGCCAGCACTTGGGGGGCGGACGGGTTATCGTACTTC.

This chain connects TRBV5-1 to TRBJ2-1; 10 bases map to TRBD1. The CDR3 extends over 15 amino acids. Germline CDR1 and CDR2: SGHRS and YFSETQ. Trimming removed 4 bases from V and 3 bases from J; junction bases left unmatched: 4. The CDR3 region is CASSTDRGNYNEQFF. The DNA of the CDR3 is TGCGCCAGCAGCACGGACAGGGGGAACTACAATGAGCAGTTCTTC.

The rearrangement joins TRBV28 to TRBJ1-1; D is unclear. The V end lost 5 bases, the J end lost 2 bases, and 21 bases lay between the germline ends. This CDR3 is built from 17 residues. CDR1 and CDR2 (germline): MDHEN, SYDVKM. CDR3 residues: CASSGASFIVGNTEAFF. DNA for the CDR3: TGTGCCAGCAGTGGAGCATCTTTTATCGTGGGTAACACTGAAGCTTTCTTT.

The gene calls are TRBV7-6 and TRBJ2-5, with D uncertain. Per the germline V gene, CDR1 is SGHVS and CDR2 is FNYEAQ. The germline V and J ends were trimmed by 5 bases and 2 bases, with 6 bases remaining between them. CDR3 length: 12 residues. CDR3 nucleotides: TGTGCCAGCAGCCGGATTCAAGAGACCCAGTACTTC. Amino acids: CASSRIQETQYF.

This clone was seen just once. The chain's CDR3 is CASSLLETSYEQYF. The CDR3 bases are TGTGCCAGCAGCCTACTAGAGACCTCCTACGAGCAGTACTTC. The chain employs TRBV14 and TRBJ2-7; the D gene is possibly TRBD2 (5 bases). This CDR3 has 14 amino acids. Germline V gives CDR1 SGHDN, CDR2 FVKESK. Trimming pared 4 bases from V and 0 bases from J, leaving 10 bases between.

CDR3 residues: CASSPGRDVGGYTF. The CDR3, as DNA: TGTGCCAGTAGTCCTGGCAGGGACGTAGGTGGCTACACCTTC. The rearrangement uses TRBV19 and TRBJ1-2; TRBD1 might be the D (5 bases). Germline CDR1 and CDR2: LNHDA and SQIVND (reference sequence). The CDR3 is 14 amino acids. Trimming removed 5 bases at V and 7 bases at J, with 17 bases between.

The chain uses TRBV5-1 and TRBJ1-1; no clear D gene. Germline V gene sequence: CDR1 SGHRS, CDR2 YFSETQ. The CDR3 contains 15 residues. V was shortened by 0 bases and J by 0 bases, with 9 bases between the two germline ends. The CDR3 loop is CASSLEGRLNTEAFF. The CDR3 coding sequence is TGCGCCAGCAGCTTGGAGGGCAGATTGAACACTGAAGCTTTCTTT. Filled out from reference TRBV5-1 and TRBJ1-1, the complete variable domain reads KAGVTQTPRYLIKTRGQQVTLSCSPISGHRSVSWYQQTPGQGLQFLFEYFSETQRNKGNFPGRFSGRQFSNSRSEMNVSTLELGDSALYLCASSLEGRLNTEAFFGQGTRLTVV.

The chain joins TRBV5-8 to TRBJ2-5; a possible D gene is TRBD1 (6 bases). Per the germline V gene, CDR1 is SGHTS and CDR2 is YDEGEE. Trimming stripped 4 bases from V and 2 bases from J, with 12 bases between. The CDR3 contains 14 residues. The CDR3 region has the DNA TGTGCCAGCAGCCACCGGGACAAGCAAGAGACCCAGTACTTC. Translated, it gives CASSHRDKQETQYF.